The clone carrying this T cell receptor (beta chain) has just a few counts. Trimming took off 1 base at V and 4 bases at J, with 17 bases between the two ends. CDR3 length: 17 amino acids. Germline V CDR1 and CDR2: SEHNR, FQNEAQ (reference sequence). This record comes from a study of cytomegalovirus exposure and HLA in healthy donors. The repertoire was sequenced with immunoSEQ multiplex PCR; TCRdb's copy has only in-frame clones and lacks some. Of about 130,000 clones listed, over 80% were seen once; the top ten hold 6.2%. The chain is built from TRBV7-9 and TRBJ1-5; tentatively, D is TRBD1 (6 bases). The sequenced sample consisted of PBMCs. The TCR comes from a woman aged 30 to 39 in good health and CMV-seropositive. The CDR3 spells CASSLGQGRGSNQPQHF. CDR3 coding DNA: TGTGCCAGCAGCTTAGGGCAGGGCAGGGGATCGAATCAGCCCCAGCATTTT.